The clone carrying this TCR beta chain was observed at least ten times. Antigen specificity is unknown. This record comes from a study of human T cells and chemical hapten exposure. Study overall: The study enrolled mostly female patients with alopecia areata, totalis or universalis.

In the original analysis: A typical sample had 75,000 to 100,000 TCRs, with 23,224 to 690,600 overall. TCRdb re-derived calls from the RACE reads in MiXCR, one entry per CDR3 protein. The V and J calls and clone size are TCRdb's, not the authors'. Among more than 300,000 distinct CDR3 sequences listed, around 5.5% were seen once. The CDR3 has 14 amino acids. V was clipped by 3 bases and J by 9 bases, with 16 bases between them. Study-level results: Expanded TCRs grouped into significantly more large CDR3 similarity clusters than controls produced. TCRs exceeding 1 in 1000 frequency stayed unchanged with DPC sensitization.

As for time point: pre-sensitization, week 0. As for treatment: therapeutic diphenylcyclopropenone sensitization with weekly scalp DPC. The chain is built from TRBV12-3 or TRBV12-4 and TRBJ2-3; possible D gene TRBD1, 5 bases. The sequencing used whole blood, collected in connection with sensitization to the hapten diphenylcyclopropenone (DPC). The clonotype originates from a woman aged 50 to 60 with alopecia areata. Some clones in this sample may be carry-over from other donors' samples. The CDR3: CASSLNTLSGTQYF. CDR3 sequence (DNA): TGTGCCAGCAGTTTGAATACTCTGTCAGGGACGCAGTATTTT.